Below, 19 T cell receptor beta chains from the same sample are listed, as sequenced in a study of PD-1 blockade in classical Hodgkin lymphoma. Libraries were prepared by immunoSEQ multiplex PCR; TCRdb keeps only in-frame clonotypes and omits some of them. Among about 35,000 clones listed, roughly 90% were seen once. Every one of the patients relapsed after autologous stem cell transplantation (brentuximab vedotin exposure was variable). Magnetic negative selection purified CD4+ T cells from thawed PBMCs. The sequencing used CD4+ T cells from blood, collected at baseline. The source of these receptors is a human donor with classical Hodgkin lymphoma.

CDR3 residues: CASSLVWTEAFF. The CDR3 DNA reads TGTGCCAGCAGCTTAGTCTGGACTGAAGCTTTCTTT. The chain uses TRBV11-2 and TRBJ1-1; no clear D gene. Germline V lookup: CDR1 SGHAT, CDR2 FQNNGV. Between the trimmed V and J ends, which lost 1 base and 5 bases, there was a span of 5 bases. CDR3 length: 12 amino acids.

This rearrangement joins TRBV7-6 to TRBJ2-1, with 12 nucleotides matching TRBD1. CDR1 and CDR2 from the germline V gene are SGHVS and FNYEAQ. V dropped 0 bases and J dropped 11; count of bases not matched to a gene: 14. CDR3 length equals 18 residues. The CDR3 nucleotides are TGTGCCAGCAGCTTAGCGGAACCCGGGACAGGGGGCTTGGAAAAGCAGTTCTTC. This sequence encodes CASSLAEPGTGGLEKQFF.

The chain couples TRBV5-1 to TRBJ2-3; D might be TRBD2 (5 bases). Trimming left V 0 bases short and J 1 base short, with 18 bases between. The CDR3 has 18 amino acids. Germline V gives CDR1 SGHRS, CDR2 YFSETQ. The CDR3 DNA follows: TGCGCCAGCAGCTTGGGCGCACTAGGGTTAGGAGGCACAGATACGCAGTATTTT. It is translated as CASSLGALGLGGTDTQYF.

The CDR3 loop reads CASRQGGRTGELFF. The CDR3 coding sequence is TGTGCCAGCAGACAGGGTGGGAGAACCGGGGAGCTGTTTTTT. The chain carries TRBV6-6 and TRBJ2-2, with a possible D match to TRBD1 (6 bases). The CDR3 spans 14 residues. Germline lookup yields CDR1 MNHNY and CDR2 SVGAGI (reference sequence). The V and J ends lost 6 bases and 5 bases respectively, with 13 bases between them.

This clone was recorded once. The chain links TRBV5-1 to TRBJ1-3, with unresolved D. The length of the CDR3 is 14 residues. V lost 1 base and J lost 1, with 6 bases in between. Per germline, CDR1 SGHRS and CDR2 YFSETQ. The CDR3 coding sequence is TGCGCCAGCAGCTTGACGGTATCTGGAAACACCATATATTTT. It is translated as CASSLTVSGNTIYF.

The chain carries TRBV29-1 and TRBJ2-1; 7 bases agree with TRBD2. The CDR3 loop spans 15 amino acids. V lost 4 bases to trimming and J lost 10 bases; unmatched junction nucleotides: 16. Germline CDR1 and CDR2: SQVTM and ANQGSEA. The CDR3 coding sequence is TGCAGCGTTGTTCAAGGCGGAGGCGGGGGAGGAGAGCAGTTCTTC. Translating gives CSVVQGGGGGGEQFF.

The chain has TRBV28 and TRBJ1-2; 7 bases map to TRBD1. Germline loops: CDR1 MDHEN, CDR2 SYDVKM. The CDR3 extends over 17 amino acids. Germline trimming cut 4 bases from V and 4 bases from J; bases unmatched to any gene: 15. The chain's CDR3 is CASSSGDRDSGSYGYTF. The DNA of the CDR3 is TGTGCCAGCAGTTCGGGAGACCGGGACAGTGGCTCCTATGGCTACACCTTC.

The gene calls are TRBV27 and TRBJ1-5, with D perhaps matching TRBD1 (6 bases). This CDR3 region has 16 residues. Trimming removed 5 bases at V and 8 bases at J, with 22 bases between. CDR1 is MNHEY and CDR2 is SMNVEV in the germline V gene (reference sequence). CDR3 region: CASSPGPQGGRKPQHF. The DNA for the CDR3 is TGTGCCAGCAGTCCAGGGCCACAGGGAGGTCGAAAGCCCCAGCATTTT.

This chain joins TRBV27 and TRBJ2-7, with 10 positions matching TRBD2. This CDR3 spans 19 amino acids. The J segment lost 2 bases and the V segment lost 5 bases, leaving 18 bases of the junction unmatched. Germline lookup yields CDR1 MNHEY and CDR2 SMNVEV (reference sequence). The CDR3 loop reads CASSVPGLAPGVRPYEQYF. In nucleotides, the CDR3 is TGTGCCAGCAGTGTACCGGGACTAGCGCCGGGAGTACGTCCCTACGAGCAGTACTTC.

The sample holds one count of this clone. J is TRBJ2-7 and V is TRBV5-4; maybe TRBD1 (6 bases). Germline V CDR1 and CDR2: SGHNT, YYREEE (reference sequence). Trimming cost V 4 bases and J 3 bases, with 11 bases left between them. The CDR3 is made up of 13 amino acids. CDR3 sequence (DNA): TGTGCCAGCAGCCCGGGACATAGCTACGAGCAGTACTTC. It translates to CASSPGHSYEQYF.

A few counts support this clone. The V call is TRBV19, the J call TRBJ1-1, with D unresolved. This CDR3 has 13 amino acids. V gave up 6 bases and J gave up 8 bases, with 16 bases separating them. Germline loops: CDR1 LNHDA, CDR2 SQIVND (reference sequence). The CDR3 region has the DNA TGTGCCAGTAGGATAACGACGGGAGGGGAAGCTTTCTTT. This translates into CASRITTGGEAFF. Supplemented by reference TRBV19 and TRBJ1-1, the full variable domain reads DGGITQSPKYLFRKEGQNVTLSCEQNLNHDAMYWYRQDPGQGLRLIYYSQIVNDFQKGDIAEGYSVSREKKESFPLTVTSAQKNPTAFYLCASRITTGGEAFFGQGTRLTVV.

J is TRBJ2-7 and V is TRBV10-3, with TRBD1 as a possible D gene (5 bases). The CDR3 has 14 residues. V lost 3 bases to trimming and J lost 2 bases, with 11 bases between them. CDR1 and CDR2 (germline): ENHRY, SYGVKD. CDR3 nucleotide sequence: TGTGCCATCAGTGAAACAGGAACGACCTACGAGCAGTACTTC. Amino acids: CAISETGTTYEQYF.

V and J are TRBV5-6 and TRBJ2-5; TRBD2 is a possible D gene (6 bases). The CDR3 has 14 amino acids. V was trimmed by 5 bases and J by 5 bases, leaving 16 bases between them. Germline CDR1 is SGHDT and CDR2 is YYEEEE. The CDR3 nucleotides read TGTGCCAGCAGGGGGGGAGAGGCGAGGGAGACCCAGTACTTC. This encodes CASRGGEARETQYF.

The chain carries TRBV28 and TRBJ2-2, with D uncertain. This CDR3 spans 13 amino acids. Deletions cut 7 bases from V and 1 base from J, with 7 bases between. Per germline, CDR1 MDHEN and CDR2 SYDVKM. The CDR3 sequence is CASKQRNTGELFF. CDR3 nucleotide sequence: TGTGCCAGCAAACAGCGGAACACCGGGGAGCTGTTTTTT.

The chain recombines TRBV4-2 with TRBJ2-5, with 8 bases matching TRBD2. This CDR3 comprises 13 residues. Germline V gives CDR1 LGHNA, CDR2 YNFKEQ. The junction had 7 bases not matched to a gene; V was cut back by 4 bases and J by 9 bases. CDR3 residues: CASSPTAGEAQYF. The CDR3 DNA reads as TGTGCCAGCAGCCCGACAGCGGGGGAGGCCCAGTACTTC.

The rearrangement joins TRBV12-5 to TRBJ1-5, with D unresolved. Trimming cost V 1 base and J 8 bases, with 12 bases left between them. CDR1 LGHNT and CDR2 FRNRAP come from the germline V gene. The CDR3 consists of 14 residues. CDR3 protein: CASGLAAPNEPQHF. The CDR3 nucleotides are TGTGCTAGTGGTTTGGCCGCCCCTAATGAGCCCCAGCATTTT.

The gene calls are TRBV6-5 and TRBJ2-3; 8 nucleotides agree with TRBD2. Trimming took 6 bases from V and 4 from J; bases not matched to a gene: 6. The CDR3 totals 14 residues. Per germline, CDR1 MNHEY and CDR2 SVGAGI. The CDR3 DNA reads as TGTGCCAGCAGCTTCGGACTAGCCGCAGATACGCAGTATTTT. Its translation: CASSFGLAADTQYF.

The genes are TRBV5-5 and TRBJ1-2, with a possible D match to TRBD1 (6 bases). V was clipped by 1 base and J by 5 bases, with 15 bases between them. Germline V gene sequence: CDR1 SGHKS, CDR2 YYEKEE (reference sequence). The CDR3 has 15 amino acids. CDR3: CASSLSEGDPYGYTF. The CDR3 DNA sequence: TGTGCCAGCAGCTTGTCTGAGGGGGATCCTTATGGCTACACCTTC. The whole variable domain, remainder taken from reference TRBV5-5 and TRBJ1-2, is DAGVTQSPTHLIKTRGQQVTLRCSPISGHKSVSWYQQVLGQGPQFIFQYYEKEERGRGNFPDRFSARQFPNYSSELNVNALLLGDSALYLCASSLSEGDPYGYTFGSGTRLTVV.

This clone has only a few counts. The chain carries TRBV6-5 and TRBJ1-1, with 7 bases lining up with TRBD1. CDR1 and CDR2 (germline): MNHEY, SVGAGI. V dropped 4 bases and J dropped 5; count of bases not matched to a gene: 7. The CDR3 sequence is 14 residues long. The CDR3 DNA follows: TGTGCCAGCAGTTTGGACAGGTCGAGGACTGAAGCTTTCTTT. As protein: CASSLDRSRTEAFF.